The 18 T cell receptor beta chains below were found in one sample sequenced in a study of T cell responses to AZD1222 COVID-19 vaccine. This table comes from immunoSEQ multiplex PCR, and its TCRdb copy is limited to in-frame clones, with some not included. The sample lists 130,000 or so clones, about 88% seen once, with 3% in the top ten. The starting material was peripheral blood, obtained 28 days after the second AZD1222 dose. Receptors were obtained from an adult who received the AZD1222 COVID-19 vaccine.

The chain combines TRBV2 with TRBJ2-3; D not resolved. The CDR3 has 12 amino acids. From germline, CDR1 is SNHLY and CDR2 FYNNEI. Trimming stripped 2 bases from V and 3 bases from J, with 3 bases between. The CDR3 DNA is TGTGCCAGCAGTGAACAGACAGATACGCAGTATTTT. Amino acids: CASSEQTDTQYF.

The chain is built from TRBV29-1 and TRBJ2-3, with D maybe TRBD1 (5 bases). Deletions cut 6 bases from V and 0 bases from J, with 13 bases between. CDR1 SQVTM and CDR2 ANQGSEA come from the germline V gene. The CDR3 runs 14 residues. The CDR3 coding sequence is TGCAGCGTAAGACAGTACGCTAGCACAGATACGCAGTATTTT. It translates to CSVRQYASTDTQYF.

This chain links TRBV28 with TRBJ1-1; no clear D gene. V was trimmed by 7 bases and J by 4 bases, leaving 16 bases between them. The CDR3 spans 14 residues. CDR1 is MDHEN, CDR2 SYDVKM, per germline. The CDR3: CASTSLYSVTEAFF. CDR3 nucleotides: TGTGCCAGCACATCTTTGTACAGCGTCACTGAAGCTTTCTTT.

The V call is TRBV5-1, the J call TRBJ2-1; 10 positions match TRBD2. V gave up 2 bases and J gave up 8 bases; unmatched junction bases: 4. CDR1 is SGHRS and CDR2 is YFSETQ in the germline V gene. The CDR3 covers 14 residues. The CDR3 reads CASSFGTSVDEQFF. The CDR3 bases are TGCGCCAGCAGCTTCGGGACTAGCGTCGATGAGCAGTTCTTC.

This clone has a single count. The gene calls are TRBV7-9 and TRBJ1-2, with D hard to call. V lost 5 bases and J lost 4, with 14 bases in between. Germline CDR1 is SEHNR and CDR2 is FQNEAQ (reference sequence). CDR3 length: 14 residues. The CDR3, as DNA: TGTGCCAGCAGCCCCGTAGGCGACGGCTATGGCTACACCTTC. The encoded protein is CASSPVGDGYGYTF. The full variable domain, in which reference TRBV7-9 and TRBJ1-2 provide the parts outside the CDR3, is DTGVSQNPRHKITKRGQNVTFRCDPISEHNRLYWYRQTLGQGPEFLTYFQNEAQLEKSRLLSDRFSAERPKGSFSTLEIQRTEQGDSAMYLCASSPVGDGYGYTFGSGTRLTVV.

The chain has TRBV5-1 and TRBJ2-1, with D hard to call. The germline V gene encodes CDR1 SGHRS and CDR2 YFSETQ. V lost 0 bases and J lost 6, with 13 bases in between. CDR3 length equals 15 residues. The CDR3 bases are TGCGCCAGCAGCTTGGTGGCTACTATCCGCAATGAGCAGTTCTTC. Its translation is CASSLVATIRNEQFF.

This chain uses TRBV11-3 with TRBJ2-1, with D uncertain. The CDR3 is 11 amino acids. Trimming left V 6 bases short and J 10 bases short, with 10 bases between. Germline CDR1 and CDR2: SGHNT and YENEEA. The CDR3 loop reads CASRGLREQFF. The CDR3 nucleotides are TGTGCCAGCAGAGGGCTAAGAGAGCAGTTCTTC.

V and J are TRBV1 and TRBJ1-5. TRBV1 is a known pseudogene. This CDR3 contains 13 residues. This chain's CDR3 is CTSSQDSYQPQHF. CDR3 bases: TGCACCAGCAGCCAAGATTCTTATCAGCCCCAGCATTTT.

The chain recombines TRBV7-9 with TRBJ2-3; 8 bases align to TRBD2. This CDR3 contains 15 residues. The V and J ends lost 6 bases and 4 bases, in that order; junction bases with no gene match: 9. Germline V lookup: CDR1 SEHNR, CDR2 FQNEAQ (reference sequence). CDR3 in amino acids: CASSLLRGAPDTQYF. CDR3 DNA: TGTGCCAGCAGTTTGTTGCGGGGGGCTCCAGATACGCAGTATTTT.

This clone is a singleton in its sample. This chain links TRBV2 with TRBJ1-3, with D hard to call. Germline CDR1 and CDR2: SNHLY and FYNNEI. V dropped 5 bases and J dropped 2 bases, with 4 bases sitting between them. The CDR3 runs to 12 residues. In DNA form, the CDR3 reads TGTGCCAGCAGTATCGCTGGAAACACCATATATTTT. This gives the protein CASSIAGNTIYF.

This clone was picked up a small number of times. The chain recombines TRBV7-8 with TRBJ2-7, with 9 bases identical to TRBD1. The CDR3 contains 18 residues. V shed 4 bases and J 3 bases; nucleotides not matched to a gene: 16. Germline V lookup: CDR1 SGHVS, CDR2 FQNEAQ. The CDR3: CASSSVTTGTGPHYEQYF. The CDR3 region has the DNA TGTGCCAGCAGCTCGGTAACAACCGGGACAGGGCCGCACTACGAGCAGTACTTC. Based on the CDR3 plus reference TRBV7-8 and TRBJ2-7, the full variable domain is GAGVSQSPRYKVAKRGQDVALRCDPISGHVSLFWYQQALGQGPEFLTYFQNEAQLDKSGLPSDRFFAERPEGSVSTLKIQRTQQEDSAVYLCASSSVTTGTGPHYEQYFGPGTRLTVT.

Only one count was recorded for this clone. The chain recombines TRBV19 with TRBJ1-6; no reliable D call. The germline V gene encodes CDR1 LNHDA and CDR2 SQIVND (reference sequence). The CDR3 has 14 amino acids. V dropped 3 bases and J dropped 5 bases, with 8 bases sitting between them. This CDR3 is CASSMGRDNSPLHF. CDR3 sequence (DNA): TGTGCCAGTAGTATGGGGAGAGATAATTCACCCCTCCACTTT.

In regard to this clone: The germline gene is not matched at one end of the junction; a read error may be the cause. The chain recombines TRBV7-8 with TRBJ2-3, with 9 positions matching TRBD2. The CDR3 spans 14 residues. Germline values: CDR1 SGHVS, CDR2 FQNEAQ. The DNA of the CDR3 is TGTGCCACTGGGGGAGGACTAGCGACAGGTACGCAGTATTTT. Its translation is CATGGGLATGTQYF.

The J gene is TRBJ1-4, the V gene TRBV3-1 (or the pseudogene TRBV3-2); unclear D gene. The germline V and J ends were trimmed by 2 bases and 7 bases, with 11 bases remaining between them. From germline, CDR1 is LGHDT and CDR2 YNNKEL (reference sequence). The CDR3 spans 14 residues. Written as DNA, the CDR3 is TGTGCCAGCAGCCAACAAGGGTTCCGTGAAAAACTGTTTTTT. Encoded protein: CASSQQGFREKLFF.

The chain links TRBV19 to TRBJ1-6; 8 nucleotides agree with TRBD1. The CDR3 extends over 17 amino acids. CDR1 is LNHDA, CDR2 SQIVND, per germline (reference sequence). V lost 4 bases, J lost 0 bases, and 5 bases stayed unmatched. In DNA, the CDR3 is TGTGCCAGTAGTACGGACAGGGTGAGCTCCTATAATTCACCCCTCCACTTT. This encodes CASSTDRVSSYNSPLHF. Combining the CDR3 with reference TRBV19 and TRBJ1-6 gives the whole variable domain DGGITQSPKYLFRKEGQNVTLSCEQNLNHDAMYWYRQDPGQGLRLIYYSQIVNDFQKGDIAEGYSVSREKKESFPLTVTSAQKNPTAFYLCASSTDRVSSYNSPLHFGNGTRLTVT.

CDR3 in amino acids: CASSPGDRALDAFF. The CDR3 nucleotides read TGTGCCAGCTCACCAGGGGACAGGGCTTTAGACGCTTTCTTT. The rearrangement joins TRBV18 to TRBJ1-1, with TRBD1 identical over 9 bases. The germline V gene encodes CDR1 KGHSH and CDR2 LQKENI. CDR3 length: 14 amino acids. The J segment lost 11 bases and the V segment lost 2 bases, leaving 9 bases of the junction unmatched. The full variable domain, in which reference TRBV18 and TRBJ1-1 provide the parts outside the CDR3, is NAGVMQNPRHLVRRRGQEARLRCSPMKGHSHVYWYRQLPEEGLKFMVYLQKENIIDESGMPKERFSAEFPKEGPSILRIQQVVRGDSAAYFCASSPGDRALDAFFGQGTRLTVV.

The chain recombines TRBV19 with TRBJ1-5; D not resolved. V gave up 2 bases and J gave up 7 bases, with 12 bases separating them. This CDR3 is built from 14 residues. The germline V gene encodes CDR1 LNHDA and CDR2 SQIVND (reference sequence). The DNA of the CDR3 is TGTGCCAGTAGTATAAGAGGGAGCGGGCAGCCCCAGCATTTT. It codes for CASSIRGSGQPQHF.

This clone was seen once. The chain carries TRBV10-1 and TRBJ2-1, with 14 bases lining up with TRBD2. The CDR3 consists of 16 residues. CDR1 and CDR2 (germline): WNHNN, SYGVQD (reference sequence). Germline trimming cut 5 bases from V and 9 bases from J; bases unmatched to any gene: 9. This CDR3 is CASSPGLAGGRGEQFF. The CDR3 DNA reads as TGCGCCAGCAGTCCTGGACTAGCGGGGGGCAGGGGTGAGCAGTTCTTC.